The subject of this entry is one TCR beta chain. Its antigen is currently unknown. The CDR3 is 13 residues long. V shed 4 bases and J shed 4 bases, with 10 bases lying between them. Germline V gives CDR1 MNHEY, CDR2 SVGEGT. The data stem from a study of T cell responses to AZD1222 COVID-19 vaccine. General study points: White British people made up most donors, females outnumbered males, and clonal diversity was possibly underestimated.

Here immunoSEQ multiplex PCR was the method, and the copy in TCRdb shows in-frame clones only, minus some. The sample lists approximately 94,000 clones; 88% were seen once. Sequencing used peripheral blood, obtained on day 0 of AZD1222 vaccination. The TCR was taken from an adult in good health. The J gene is TRBJ1-2, the V gene TRBV6-2 or TRBV6-3, with D maybe TRBD1 (5 bases). The CDR3 DNA reads as TGTGCCAGCAGTTTGGGACCTATCTATGGCTACACCTTC. Protein sequence: CASSLGPIYGYTF.